This T cell receptor beta chain was identified in a study of regulatory T cells in long-lasting Graves disease. This clonotype was observed many times. The sample's time point: newly diagnosed GD, antithyroid drugs for less than 3 months. PBMCs were the source of the RNA used for TCR sequencing. The germline CDR1 and CDR2 sequences are SNHLY and FYNNEI. Trimming stripped 4 bases from V and 2 bases from J, with 2 bases between. This CDR3 is 12 amino acids long. Library construction for TCR beta used iRepertoire HTBI primers and Arm-PCR of CDR3 regions. TCRdb reanalysed the multiplex PCR reads using MiXCR and keeps one entry per CDR3 protein. The sample lists a few hundred thousand distinct CDR3 sequences, approximately 15% occurring once. These data also featured in a second study, about T cells in Graves' hyperthyroidism and ophthalmopathy.

The origin of this receptor is a woman aged 40 to 49 with Graves disease. The source was peripheral blood mononuclear cells (PBMCs), collected at new diagnosis, from a patient treated with antithyroid drugs. The J gene is TRBJ1-4, the V gene TRBV2, with no clear D. The CDR3 DNA reads TGTGCCAGCAGTGGGACTAATGAAAAACTGTTTTTT. Translating gives CASSGTNEKLFF.